This T cell receptor (beta chain) is drawn from a study of T cell repertoires in ileal Crohn's disease. Libraries were prepared by immunoSEQ multiplex PCR; TCRdb keeps only in-frame clonotypes and omits some of them. The sample has 15,000 to 20,000 clones; about 93% are singletons. This CDR3 has 16 amino acids. The germline V gene encodes CDR1 SGHKS and CDR2 YYEKEE (reference sequence). With 0 bases removed from V and 1 base from J, the gap between germline ends came to 8 bases. This clone has a single count. The TCR originated in an adult with Crohn's disease. V usage is TRBV5-5 and J usage is TRBJ1-6, with D possibly matching TRBD1 (5 bases). The sequenced sample consisted of ileal tissue. The CDR3 sequence: CASSLAAGSYNSPLHF. The CDR3 DNA reads TGTGCCAGCAGCTTGGCGGCAGGGTCCTATAATTCACCCCTCCACTTT.